Each of the 3 T cell receptor beta chains below was sequenced from the same sample in a study of OX40 agonist ivuxolimab in advanced cancers. Assay used: immunoSEQ multiplex PCR; TCRdb lists only in-frame clones, some missing. The profile shows fewer than 120,000 clones, roughly 87% of them singletons. The sequencing used CD4+ or CD8+ T cells sorted from blood, collected in a trial of the OX40 agonist ivuxolimab. The source is an adult with an advanced solid tumor such as melanoma, head and neck, liver or kidney cancer.

The chain links TRBV6-6 to TRBJ1-2; D call uncertain. Germline V gives CDR1 MNHNY, CDR2 SVGAGI (reference sequence). Deletions cut 7 bases from V and 0 bases from J, with 9 bases between. This CDR3 is built from 13 residues. This CDR3 is CASIAHPNYGYTF. The CDR3 DNA reads TGTGCCAGCATTGCCCACCCTAACTATGGCTACACCTTC.

The V gene is TRBV19, the J gene TRBJ1-1; D remains ambiguous. The ends were cut back, 2 bases at V and 5 bases at J, with 18 bases in the middle. This CDR3 is 16 amino acids long. CDR1 LNHDA and CDR2 SQIVND come from the germline V gene (reference sequence). CDR3 amino acids: CASSITRVNHGTEAFF. The CDR3 coding sequence is TGTGCCAGTAGTATAACGAGGGTCAACCATGGGACTGAAGCTTTCTTT.

The chain has TRBV28 and TRBJ2-1, with D maybe TRBD1 (5 bases). The CDR3 has 18 residues. The V end lost 5 bases, the J end lost 7 bases, and 27 bases lay between the germline ends. Germline loops: CDR1 MDHEN, CDR2 SYDVKM. The CDR3 DNA sequence: TGTGCCAGCAGTAGCAGCAGTTTATGGAGTTTAGGGGTGAATGAGCAGTTCTTC. The encoded protein is CASSSSSLWSLGVNEQFF.